A selection of T cell receptor beta chains follows, all from one sample in a study of sequential checkpoint blockade in melanoma. Method: immunoSEQ multiplex PCR; TCRdb's copy keeps in-frame clones and lacks some. The sample contains approximately 9,300 clones, around 78% of which appear only once. Specimen: CD8+ T cells sorted from blood (inferred from file names), collected from a patient given nivolumab and ipilimumab in sequence. These receptor sequences come from a human donor with melanoma. The CDR3 runs from the conserved cysteine through the conserved F or W. The D gene is left open where the match is weak. The listing skips clone size in some rows; elsewhere it reads once, few, many or a size class.

j_gene,abundance,v_gene,d_gene,CDR3nt,CDR3aa
TRBJ2-7,once,TRBV5-1,-,TGCGCCAGCAGCTTGCGAATCCGCTACGAGCAGTACTTC,CASSLRIRYEQYF
TRBJ2-7,-,TRBV6-1,-,TGTGCCAGCATTTTAGGGGCAAGGTACGAGCAGTACTTC,CASILGARYEQYF
TRBJ1-5,-,TRBV23-1,-,TGCGCCAGCAGTCTAGAAAACAGTAGGGCGAGGGGCAATCAGCCCCAGCATTTT,CASSLENSRARGNQPQHF
TRBJ1-1,-,TRBV6-1,TRBD1,TGTGCCAGCAGTGAACCGACAGGGCACACTGAAGCTTTCTTT,CASSEPTGHTEAFF
TRBJ1-1,-,TRBV27,-,TGTGCCAGCAGTCCCCTGCGATCGGGGGGACGCGACACTGAAGCTTTCTTT,CASSPLRSGGRDTEAFF
TRBJ2-3,-,TRBV30,TRBD2,TGTGCCTGGAGTGTACTAGCGGGAGGGCCTGGGGATACGCAGTATTTT,CAWSVLAGGPGDTQYF
TRBJ2-6,once,TRBV6-5,-,TGTGCCAGCAGCTCGTCTTTTGGGGCCAACGTCCTGACTTTC,CASSSSFGANVLTF
TRBJ1-1,-,TRBV5-6,-,TGTGCCAGCAGCTTGGCCTGGGAAGGGGGCACTGAAGCTTTCTTT,CASSLAWEGGTEAFF
TRBJ1-1,-,TRBV7-9,-,TGTGCCAGCAGCTCGGACAATTTAGAAGCTTTCTTT,CASSSDNLEAFF
TRBJ1-2,few,TRBV7-9,TRBD1,TGTGCCAGCAGCCCCCGGGACAGGGCTTCATATGGCTACACCTTC,CASSPRDRASYGYTF
TRBJ1-1,few,TRBV6-5,-,TGTGCCAGTACATCGGGGATCACTGAAGCTTTCTTT,CASTSGITEAFF
TRBJ2-7,-,TRBV19,-,TGTGCCAGTAGTATCGACTACAACTACGAGCAGTACTTC,CASSIDYNYEQYF
TRBJ2-1,-,TRBV7-8,TRBD2,TGTGCCAGCAGCTTAGGGGAACGGCTAGCGGGGAGGAATGAGCAGTTCTTC,CASSLGERLAGRNEQFF
TRBJ2-1,-,TRBV27,-,TGTGCCAGCAGTTTTGGACTAACAAGCAATGAGCAGTTCTTC,CASSFGLTSNEQFF
TRBJ1-2,-,TRBV9,TRBD1,TGTGCCAGCAGCGGCGTTACAGGGGATTCTAACTATGGCTACACCTTC,CASSGVTGDSNYGYTF
TRBJ2-7,-,TRBV5-1,TRBD1,TGCGCCAGCAGCTTGGCCGGGACAGGGGGCTACGAGCAGTACTTC,CASSLAGTGGYEQYF
TRBJ1-1,-,TRBV14,TRBD1,TGTGCCAGCAGCACCCGGACAGGGTTCACTGAAGCTTTCTTT,CASSTRTGFTEAFF
TRBJ2-7,-,TRBV15,TRBD1,TGTGCCACCAGCAGACAGGACAGGGGACACGAGCAGTACTTC,CATSRQDRGHEQYF
TRBJ1-1,-,TRBV7-9,TRBD1,TGTGCCAGCAGCTTAAGGGAGGCAGGGGGCGGAGCTTTCTTT,CASSLREAGGGAFF
TRBJ1-4,-,TRBV5-1,TRBD1,TGCGCCAGCTTCGAAGGGGACAGGGGGCGCGGGGAGGAAAAACTGTTTTTT,CASFEGDRGRGEEKLFF
TRBJ1-2,-,TRBV4-1,TRBD1,TGCGCCAGCAGCCAAGATTTCAGTGACAGGGGCCTTTATGGCTACACCTTC,CASSQDFSDRGLYGYTF
TRBJ2-1,once,TRBV5-1,-,TGCGCCAGCAGCTGGCGGACGGGACAAGAGCAGTTCTTC,CASSWRTGQEQFF
TRBJ2-1,-,TRBV19,TRBD2,TGTGCCAGTAAGACCGCGACTAGCGGGAAATGGCGTGAGCAGTTCTTC,CASKTATSGKWREQFF
TRBJ1-1,-,TRBV5-1,-,TGCGCCAGCAGCTTGGACGGGTTGGGTGACGCCACTGAAGCTTTCTTT,CASSLDGLGDATEAFF
TRBJ2-3,once,TRBV7-9,TRBD1,TGTGCCAGCAGCCGTGAGGGGGCGACGCAGTATTTT,CASSREGATQYF
TRBJ1-5,-,TRBV2,-,TGTGCCAGCAGTGCTCCAGGGCTTCAGCCCCAGCATTTT,CASSAPGLQPQHF
TRBJ1-2,-,TRBV27,-,TGTGCCAGCAGACCGGGGGTGAACTATGGCTACACCTTC,CASRPGVNYGYTF
TRBJ2-7,-,TRBV4-2,-,TGTGCCAGCAGCCAAGCGGAGACTACGGGTTACGAGCAGTACTTC,CASSQAETTGYEQYF
TRBJ2-7,-,TRBV7-9,TRBD2,TGTGCCAGCAGCCCACCGACCGGGACTAGTTACGAGCAGTACTTC,CASSPPTGTSYEQYF
TRBJ1-3,-,TRBV7-8,-,TGTGCCAGCAGCGCCCGAATAGAGTTGATCTCTGGAAACACCATATATTTT,CASSARIELISGNTIYF
TRBJ1-5,-,TRBV5-6,-,TGTGCCAGCAGCTACGCCCGGGGGGCGGACCAGCATTTT,CASSYARGADQHF
TRBJ2-2,-,TRBV29-1,-,TGCAGCGCCCCGGGCCCCGGGGACACCGGGGAGCTGTTTTTT,CSAPGPGDTGELFF
TRBJ2-7,-,TRBV10-3,-,TGTGCCATCAAGGAGGCGGGGTCGTTCTCCTACGAGCAGTACTTC,CAIKEAGSFSYEQYF
TRBJ2-1,-,TRBV6-1,TRBD2,TGTGCCAGCAGTGAAGGTACTAGCGCATCCTCGGATGAGCAGTTCTTC,CASSEGTSASSDEQFF
TRBJ1-2,-,TRBV15,-,TGTGCCACCAGCAGCGCAGGCGCTCCATTATATGGCTACACCTTC,CATSSAGAPLYGYTF
TRBJ1-1,-,TRBV5-4,-,TGTGCCAGCAGCGAAGGGACTCTGAACACTGAAGCTTTCTTT,CASSEGTLNTEAFF
TRBJ2-7,-,TRBV4-3,TRBD2,TGCGCCAGCAGCGTGGGAGAGCGGGGGTCCTACGAGCAGTACTTC,CASSVGERGSYEQYF
TRBJ1-5,-,TRBV7-2,TRBD1,TGTGCCAGCAGCTTAGTGGGACAGGGCTTCAATCAGCCCCAGCATTTT,CASSLVGQGFNQPQHF
TRBJ2-1,-,TRBV27,TRBD2,TGTGCCAGCAGTTTCTCCGGGACTAACTCCTACAATGAGCAGTTCTTC,CASSFSGTNSYNEQFF
TRBJ2-2,-,TRBV5-1,-,TGCGCCAGCAGACCGTGGGGGGACACCGGGGAGCTGTTTTTT,CASRPWGDTGELFF
TRBJ2-2,-,TRBV19,-,TGTGCCAGTGAAAGCTACACCGGGGAGCTGTTTTTT,CASESYTGELFF
TRBJ1-2,once,TRBV19,-,TGTGCCAGTAGTACCCCCTCAGGGAACTATGGCTACACCTTC,CASSTPSGNYGYTF
TRBJ1-5,-,TRBV4-2,TRBD1,TGTGCCAGCAGCCAAGATAGGGGGACAGGGGAACAGCCCCAGCATTTT,CASSQDRGTGEQPQHF
TRBJ1-1,-,TRBV13,TRBD1,TGTGCCAGCACCACGACAGGGGGCACTGAAGCTTTCTTT,CASTTTGGTEAFF
TRBJ2-3,-,TRBV6-5,-,TGTGCCAGCAGTTATGGTGGGAGGACCACAGATACGCAGTATTTT,CASSYGGRTTDTQYF
TRBJ2-3,large,TRBV6-4,-,TGTGCCAGCAGTGAAGCGGACTCCACAGATACGCAGTATTTT,CASSEADSTDTQYF
TRBJ2-3,-,TRBV30,TRBD1,TGTGCCTGGAGTGCCCCTCCGGGACAGGGTACAGATACGCAGTATTTT,CAWSAPPGQGTDTQYF
TRBJ1-1,-,TRBV6-4,-,TGTGCCAGCAGTGACAGGGACTCCACTGAAGCTTTCTTT,CASSDRDSTEAFF
TRBJ1-1,once,TRBV6-1,TRBD1,TGTGCCAGCAGTGAAGCCGAAGGACAGGGCGACACTGAAGCTTTCTTT,CASSEAEGQGDTEAFF
TRBJ2-7,-,TRBV7-6,TRBD1,TGTGCCAGCAGCGGGGACAGTCCCTACGAGCAGTACTTC,CASSGDSPYEQYF